The clone carrying this T cell receptor (beta chain) was seen once. The data stem from a study of blood T cell repertoires in COVID-19. Study in general: Collection of acute and convalescent COVID-19 samples took place in the United States, Italy and Spain. T cells, B-cell-depleted T cells, or PBMCs supplied cDNA or gDNA.

This CDR3 has 16 residues. The germline gives CDR1 LGHDT, CDR2 YNNKEL (reference sequence). Trimming took off 2 bases at V and 0 bases at J, with 11 bases between the two ends. In the source study's methods: For nucleated cells, counts were estimated from reference gene primer amplification. Sequencing was performed with immunoSEQ multiplex PCR; in TCRdb, only in-frame clones are kept and a portion is missing. That table supplies the V and J calls and clone size; D and trimming were determined from the DNA. The sample has about 120,000 clones, around 85% seen once. The clonotype originates from a man in his fifties or sixties with acute or convalescent COVID-19. The specimen was peripheral blood. The V call is TRBV3-1 (or the pseudogene TRBV3-2), the J call TRBJ1-3; D gene ambiguous. CDR3 residues: CASSQLLRLSGNTIYF. CDR3 sequence (DNA): TGTGCCAGCAGCCAACTACTGAGGCTCTCTGGAAACACCATATATTTT.